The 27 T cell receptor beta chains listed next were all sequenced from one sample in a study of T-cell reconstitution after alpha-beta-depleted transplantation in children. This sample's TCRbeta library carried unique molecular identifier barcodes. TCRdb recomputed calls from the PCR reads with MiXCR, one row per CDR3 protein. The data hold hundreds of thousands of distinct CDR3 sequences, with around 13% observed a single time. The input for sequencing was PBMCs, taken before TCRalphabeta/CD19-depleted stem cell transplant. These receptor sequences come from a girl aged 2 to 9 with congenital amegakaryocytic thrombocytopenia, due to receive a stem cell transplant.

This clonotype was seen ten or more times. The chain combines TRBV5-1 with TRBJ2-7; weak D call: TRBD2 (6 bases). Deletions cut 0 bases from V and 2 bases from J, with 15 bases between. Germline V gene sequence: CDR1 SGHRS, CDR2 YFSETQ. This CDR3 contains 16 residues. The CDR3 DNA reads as TGCGCCAGCAGCTTGGAAGGCCTAGGACTAACCTACGAGCAGTACTTC. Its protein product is CASSLEGLGLTYEQYF.

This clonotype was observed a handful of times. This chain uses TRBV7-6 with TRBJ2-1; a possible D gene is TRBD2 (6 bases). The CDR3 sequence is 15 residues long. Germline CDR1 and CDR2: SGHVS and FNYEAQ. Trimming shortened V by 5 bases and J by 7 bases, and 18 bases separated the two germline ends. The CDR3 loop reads CASSPLGGDWNEQFF. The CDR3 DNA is TGTGCCAGCAGCCCCCTCGGGGGTGACTGGAATGAGCAGTTCTTC.

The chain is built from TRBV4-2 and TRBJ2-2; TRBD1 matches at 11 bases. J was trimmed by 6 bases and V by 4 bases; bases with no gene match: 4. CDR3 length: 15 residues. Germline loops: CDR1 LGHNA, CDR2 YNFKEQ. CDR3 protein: CASSRLDRGPGELFF. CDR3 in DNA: TGTGCCAGCAGCCGCCTGGACAGGGGGCCCGGGGAGCTGTTTTTT.

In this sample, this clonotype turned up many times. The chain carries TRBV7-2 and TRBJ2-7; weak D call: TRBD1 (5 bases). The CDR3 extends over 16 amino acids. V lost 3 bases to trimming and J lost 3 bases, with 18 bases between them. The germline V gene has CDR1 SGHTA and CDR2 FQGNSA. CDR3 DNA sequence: TGTGCCAGCAGCTTTTCACTTGACAGCTTGGGCTACGAGCAGTACTTC. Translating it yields CASSFSLDSLGYEQYF. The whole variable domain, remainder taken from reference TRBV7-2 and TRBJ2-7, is GAGVSQSPSNKVTEKGKDVELRCDPISGHTALYWYRQSLGQGLEFLIYFQGNSAPDKSGLPSDRFSAERTGGSVSTLTIQRTQQEDSAVYLCASSFSLDSLGYEQYFGPGTRLTVT.

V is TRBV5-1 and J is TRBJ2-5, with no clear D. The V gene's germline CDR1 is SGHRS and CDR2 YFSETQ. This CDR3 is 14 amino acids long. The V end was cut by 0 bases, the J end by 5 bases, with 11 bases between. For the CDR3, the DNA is TGCGCCAGCAGCTTGGTGGGTGTAACGGAGACCCAGTACTTC. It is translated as CASSLVGVTETQYF.

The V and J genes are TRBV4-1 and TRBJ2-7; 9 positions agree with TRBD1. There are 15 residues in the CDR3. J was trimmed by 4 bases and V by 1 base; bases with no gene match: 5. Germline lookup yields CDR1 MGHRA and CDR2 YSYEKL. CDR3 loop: CASSQGDRAAYEQYF. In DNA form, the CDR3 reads TGCGCCAGCAGCCAAGGGGACAGGGCGGCGTACGAGCAGTACTTC.

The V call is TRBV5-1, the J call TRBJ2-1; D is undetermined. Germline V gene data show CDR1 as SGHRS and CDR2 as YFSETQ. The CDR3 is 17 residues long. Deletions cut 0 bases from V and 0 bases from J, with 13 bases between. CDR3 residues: CASSLEVTSSSYNEQFF. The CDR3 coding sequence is TGCGCCAGCAGCTTGGAAGTTACCTCTAGCTCCTACAATGAGCAGTTCTTC.

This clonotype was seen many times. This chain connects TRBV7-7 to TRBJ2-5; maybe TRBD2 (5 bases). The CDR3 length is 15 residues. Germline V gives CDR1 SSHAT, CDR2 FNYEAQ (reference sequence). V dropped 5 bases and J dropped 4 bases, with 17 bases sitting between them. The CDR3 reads CASSLKLGLGETQYF. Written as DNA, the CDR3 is TGTGCCAGCAGCCTAAAACTAGGACTTGGAGAGACCCAGTACTTC.

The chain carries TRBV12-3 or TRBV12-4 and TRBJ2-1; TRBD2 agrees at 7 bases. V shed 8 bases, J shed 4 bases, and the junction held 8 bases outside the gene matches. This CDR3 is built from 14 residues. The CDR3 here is CASGGAGEYNEQFF. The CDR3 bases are TGTGCCAGCGGCGGGGCGGGAGAGTACAATGAGCAGTTCTTC.

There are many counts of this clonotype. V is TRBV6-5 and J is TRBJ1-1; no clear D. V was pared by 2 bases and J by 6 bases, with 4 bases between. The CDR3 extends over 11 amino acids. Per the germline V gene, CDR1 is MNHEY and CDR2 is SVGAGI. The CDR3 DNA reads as TGTGCCAGCAGTTACGGCTCTGAAGCTTTCTTT. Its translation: CASSYGSEAFF.

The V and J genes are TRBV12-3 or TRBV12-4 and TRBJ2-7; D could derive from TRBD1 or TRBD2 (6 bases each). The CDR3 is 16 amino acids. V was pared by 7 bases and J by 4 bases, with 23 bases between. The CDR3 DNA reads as TGTGCCAGCACGAAGCCCCGGGGGCATAGCTTGTACGAGCAGTACTTC. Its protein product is CASTKPRGHSLYEQYF.

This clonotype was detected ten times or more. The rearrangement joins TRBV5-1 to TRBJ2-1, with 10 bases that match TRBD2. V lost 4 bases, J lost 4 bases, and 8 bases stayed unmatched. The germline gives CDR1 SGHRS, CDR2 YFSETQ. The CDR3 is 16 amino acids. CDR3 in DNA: TGCGCCAGCAGCCACCTAGCGGGAGTAGGTTACAATGAGCAGTTCTTC. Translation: CASSHLAGVGYNEQFF. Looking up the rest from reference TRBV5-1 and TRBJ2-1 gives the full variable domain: KAGVTQTPRYLIKTRGQQVTLSCSPISGHRSVSWYQQTPGQGLQFLFEYFSETQRNKGNFPGRFSGRQFSNSRSEMNVSTLELGDSALYLCASSHLAGVGYNEQFFGPGTRLTVL.

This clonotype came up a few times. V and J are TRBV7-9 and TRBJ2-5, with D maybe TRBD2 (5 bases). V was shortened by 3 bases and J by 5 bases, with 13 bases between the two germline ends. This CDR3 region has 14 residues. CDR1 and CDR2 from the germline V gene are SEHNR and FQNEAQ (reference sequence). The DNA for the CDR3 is TGTGCCAGCAGCTTTCCACGCCTAGCTGAGACCCAGTACTTC. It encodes CASSFPRLAETQYF.

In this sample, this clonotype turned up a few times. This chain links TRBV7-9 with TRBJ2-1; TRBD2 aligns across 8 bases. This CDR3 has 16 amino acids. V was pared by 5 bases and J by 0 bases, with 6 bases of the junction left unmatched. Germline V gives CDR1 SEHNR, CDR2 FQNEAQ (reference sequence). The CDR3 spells CASSAGGPSSYNEQFF. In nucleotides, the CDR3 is TGTGCCAGCAGCGCGGGAGGCCCTTCCTCCTACAATGAGCAGTTCTTC.

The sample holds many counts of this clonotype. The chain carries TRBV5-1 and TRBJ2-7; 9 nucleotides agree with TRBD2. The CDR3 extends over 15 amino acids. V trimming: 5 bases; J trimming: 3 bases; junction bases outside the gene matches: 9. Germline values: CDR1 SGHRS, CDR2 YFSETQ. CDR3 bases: TGCGCCAGCAGTTGGGTAGCGGGAGAGTACTACGAGCAGTACTTC. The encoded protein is CASSWVAGEYYEQYF.

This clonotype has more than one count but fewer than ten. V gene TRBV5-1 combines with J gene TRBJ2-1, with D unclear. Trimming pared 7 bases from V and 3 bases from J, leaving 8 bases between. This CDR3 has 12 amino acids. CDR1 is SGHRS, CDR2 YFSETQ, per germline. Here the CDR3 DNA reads TGCGCCAGCGGCAGCGACTACAATGAGCAGTTCTTC. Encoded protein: CASGSDYNEQFF.

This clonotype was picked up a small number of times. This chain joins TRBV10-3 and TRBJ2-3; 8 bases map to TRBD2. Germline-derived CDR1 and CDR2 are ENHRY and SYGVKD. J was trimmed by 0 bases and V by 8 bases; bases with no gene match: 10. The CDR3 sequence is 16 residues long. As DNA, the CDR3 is TGTGCCATCGGCAAGGTGTCTAGCGGGAGCACAGATACGCAGTATTTT. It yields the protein CAIGKVSSGSTDTQYF.

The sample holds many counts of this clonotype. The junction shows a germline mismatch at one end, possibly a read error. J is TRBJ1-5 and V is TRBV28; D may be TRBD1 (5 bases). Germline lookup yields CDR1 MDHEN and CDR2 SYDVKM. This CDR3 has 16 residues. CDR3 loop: CASSPPRGGNNQPQHF. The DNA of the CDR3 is TGTGCCAGCAGTCCCCCCCGGGGGGGGAACAATCAACCCCAGCATTTT.

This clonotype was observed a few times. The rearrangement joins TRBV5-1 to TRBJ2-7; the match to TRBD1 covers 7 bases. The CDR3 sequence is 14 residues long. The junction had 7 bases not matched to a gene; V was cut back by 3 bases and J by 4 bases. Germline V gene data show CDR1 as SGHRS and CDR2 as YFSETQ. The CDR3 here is CASSWTGRGYEQYF. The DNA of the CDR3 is TGCGCCAGCAGCTGGACAGGTCGGGGATACGAGCAGTACTTC.

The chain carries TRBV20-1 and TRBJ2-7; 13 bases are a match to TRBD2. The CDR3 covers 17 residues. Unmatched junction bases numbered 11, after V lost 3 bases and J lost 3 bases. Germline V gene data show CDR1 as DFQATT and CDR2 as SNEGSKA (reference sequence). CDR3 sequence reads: CSASGRLGTSGNYEQYF. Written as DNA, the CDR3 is TGCAGTGCTAGCGGTCGTCTCGGGACTAGCGGGAACTACGAGCAGTACTTC.

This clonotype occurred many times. The CDR3 sequence: CSVFRGGELFF. The CDR3 nucleotides are TGCAGCGTTTTTCGGGGCGGGGAGCTGTTTTTT. The V gene is TRBV29-1, the J gene TRBJ2-2, with D perhaps TRBD2 (5 bases). Trimming took 5 bases from V and 7 from J, leaving 8 bases between them. The CDR3 covers 11 residues. Per the germline V gene, CDR1 is SQVTM and CDR2 is ANQGSEA.

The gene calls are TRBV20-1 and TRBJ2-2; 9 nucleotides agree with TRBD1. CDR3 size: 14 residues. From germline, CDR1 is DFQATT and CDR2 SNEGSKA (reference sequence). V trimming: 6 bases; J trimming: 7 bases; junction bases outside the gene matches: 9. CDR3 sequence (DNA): TGCAGTGCCACCGGGACAGGGTACCACGGGGAGCTGTTTTTT. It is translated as CSATGTGYHGELFF.

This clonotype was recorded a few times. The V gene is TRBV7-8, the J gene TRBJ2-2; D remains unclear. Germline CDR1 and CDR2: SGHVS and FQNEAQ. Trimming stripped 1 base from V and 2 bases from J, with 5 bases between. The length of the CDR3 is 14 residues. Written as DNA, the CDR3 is TGTGCCAGCAGCTTAGGGTTTAACACCGGGGAGCTGTTTTTT. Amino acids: CASSLGFNTGELFF.

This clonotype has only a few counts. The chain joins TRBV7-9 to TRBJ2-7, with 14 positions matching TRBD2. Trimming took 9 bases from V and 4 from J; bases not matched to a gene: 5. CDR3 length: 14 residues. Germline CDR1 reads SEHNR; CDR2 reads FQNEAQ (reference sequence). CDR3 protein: CASAGLAGGYEQYF. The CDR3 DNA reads TGTGCCAGTGCCGGACTAGCGGGAGGATACGAGCAGTACTTC.

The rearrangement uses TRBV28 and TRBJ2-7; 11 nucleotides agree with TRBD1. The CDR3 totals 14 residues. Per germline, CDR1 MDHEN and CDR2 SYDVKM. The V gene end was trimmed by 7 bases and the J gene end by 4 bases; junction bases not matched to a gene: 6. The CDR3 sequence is CASKYGTGGYEQYF. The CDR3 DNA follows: TGTGCCAGCAAGTATGGGACAGGGGGATACGAGCAGTACTTC. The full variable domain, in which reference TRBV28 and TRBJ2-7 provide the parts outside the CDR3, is DVKVTQSSRYLVKRTGEKVFLECVQDMDHENMFWYRQDPGLGLRLIYFSYDVKMKEKGDIPEGYSVSREKKERFSLILESASTNQTSMYLCASKYGTGGYEQYFGPGTRLTVT.

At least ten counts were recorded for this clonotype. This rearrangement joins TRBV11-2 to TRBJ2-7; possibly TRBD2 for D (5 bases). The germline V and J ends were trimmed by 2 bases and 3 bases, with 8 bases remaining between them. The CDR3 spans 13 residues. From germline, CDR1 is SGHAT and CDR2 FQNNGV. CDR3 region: CASSLRGYYEQYF. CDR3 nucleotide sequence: TGTGCCAGCAGCTTACGGGGATACTACGAGCAGTACTTC.

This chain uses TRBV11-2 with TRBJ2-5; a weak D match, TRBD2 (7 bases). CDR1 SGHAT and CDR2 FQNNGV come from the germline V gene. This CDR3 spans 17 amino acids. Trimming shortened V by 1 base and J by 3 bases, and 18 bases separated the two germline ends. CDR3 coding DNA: TGTGCCAGCAGCTTAGTAGGGGGGGGGCAGAGTAAAGAGACCCAGTACTTC. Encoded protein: CASSLVGGGQSKETQYF. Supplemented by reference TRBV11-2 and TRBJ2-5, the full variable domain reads EAGVAQSPRYKIIEKRQSVAFWCNPISGHATLYWYQQILGQGPKLLIQFQNNGVVDDSQLPKDRFSAERLKGVDSTLKIQPAKLEDSAVYLCASSLVGGGQSKETQYFGPGTRLLVL.